The 32 T cell receptor beta chains reported below all come from one sample, sequenced in a study of technical replicates of blood from several donors. Sequencing was performed with immunoSEQ multiplex PCR; in TCRdb, only in-frame clones are kept and a portion is missing. This table holds over 90,000 clones, nearly 97% found once. The material sequenced was T cells isolated from PBMCs. The receptors derive from a human donor in good health.

V usage is TRBV11-1 and J usage is TRBJ2-5, with 11 nucleotides matching TRBD1. Unmatched junction bases numbered 5, after V lost 4 bases and J lost 7 bases. The CDR3 has 14 residues. Germline V CDR1 and CDR2: SGHAT, FQDESV (reference sequence). CDR3 sequence reads: CASSSGQGVGTQYF. Here the CDR3 DNA reads TGTGCCAGCAGCTCGGGACAGGGGGTTGGGACCCAGTACTTC.

This chain joins TRBV28 and TRBJ2-1, with TRBD2 identical over 14 bases. This CDR3 is built from 18 residues. V gave up 5 bases and J gave up 6 bases; unmatched junction bases: 12. Germline V gives CDR1 MDHEN, CDR2 SYDVKM. CDR3 sequence (DNA): TGTGCCAGCAGTCCCCCGGGACTAGCGGGAGCTCGAGGCAATGAGCAGTTCTTC. Encoded protein: CASSPPGLAGARGNEQFF.

The chain carries TRBV19 and TRBJ2-5, with D possibly being TRBD2 (7 bases). The CDR3 loop spans 13 amino acids. Trimming removed 7 bases from V and 4 bases from J, with 13 bases in between. Looked up from germline, CDR1 is LNHDA and CDR2 is SQIVND (reference sequence). The chain's CDR3 is CASKGGGRETQYF. The CDR3 DNA follows: TGTGCCAGTAAAGGGGGGGGCAGAGAGACCCAGTACTTC.

The genes are TRBV5-1 and TRBJ2-1; 9 nucleotides line up with TRBD2. Losses at the gene ends were 8 bases for V and 6 bases for J; bases not matched to a gene: 9. The CDR3 spans 14 residues. The V gene's germline CDR1 is SGHRS and CDR2 YFSETQ. This CDR3 reads CASSGRGGANEQFF. In DNA, the CDR3 is TGCGCCAGTAGCGGGCGGGGGGGCGCCAATGAGCAGTTCTTC.

The chain recombines TRBV6-5 with TRBJ1-2, with 7 positions matching TRBD1. Trimming cost V 7 bases and J 3 bases; bases outside gene matches: 5. Germline V CDR1 and CDR2: MNHEY, SVGAGI. This CDR3 spans 13 amino acids. Here the CDR3 DNA reads TGTGCCAGCATGACAGGGAGTGACTATGGCTACACCTTC. Its translation is CASMTGSDYGYTF.

V and J are TRBV4-1 and TRBJ1-6; tentative D call: TRBD1 (5 bases). CDR3 length: 14 amino acids. Trimming stripped 1 base from V and 9 bases from J, with 10 bases between. Germline CDR1 reads MGHRA; CDR2 reads YSYEKL. The CDR3 here is CASSQGQGGSPLHF. The CDR3 DNA is TGCGCCAGCAGCCAAGGGCAGGGAGGTTCACCCCTCCACTTT.

This chain connects TRBV25-1 to TRBJ1-3; the D is unclear. Deletions cut 2 bases from V and 0 bases from J, with 5 bases between. Germline V gives CDR1 MGHDK, CDR2 SYGVNS. The CDR3 covers 14 residues. CDR3 protein: CASSESGSGNTIYF. The CDR3 coding sequence is TGTGCCAGCAGTGAAAGCGGCTCTGGAAACACCATATATTTT.

The J gene is TRBJ1-4, the V gene TRBV6-1; the D gene is possibly TRBD1 (6 bases). Between the trimmed V and J ends, which lost 3 bases and 5 bases, there was a span of 13 bases. CDR3 size: 15 residues. Germline V gene sequence: CDR1 MNHNS, CDR2 SASEGT. CDR3 nucleotides: TGTGCCAGCAGTGAGGGGGCAGGGAGCAATGAAAAACTGTTTTTT. This gives the protein CASSEGAGSNEKLFF.

The CDR3 is CASSAVRGGGKTQYF. CDR3 bases: TGTGCCAGCAGTGCCGTACGAGGGGGGGGAAAAACGCAGTATTTT. The chain recombines TRBV9 with TRBJ2-3, with TRBD2 as a possible D gene (7 bases). V dropped 5 bases and J dropped 9 bases, with 22 bases sitting between them. Germline V gene sequence: CDR1 SGDLS, CDR2 YYNGEE. The CDR3 is made up of 15 amino acids.

The chain joins TRBV28 to TRBJ2-1; the D gene is possibly TRBD2 (5 bases). V dropped 2 bases and J dropped 0 bases, with 8 bases sitting between them. The germline gives CDR1 MDHEN, CDR2 SYDVKM. The CDR3 loop spans 15 amino acids. The CDR3 nucleotides read TGTGCCAGCAGTTTAAGCGGATACTCCTACAATGAGCAGTTCTTC. Residues: CASSLSGYSYNEQFF.

V usage is TRBV29-1 and J usage is TRBJ2-7; 7 bases fit TRBD2. J gave up 0 bases and V 2 bases, and 4 bases lay outside the gene matches. Germline lookup yields CDR1 SQVTM and CDR2 ANQGSEA. The CDR3 length is 14 residues. The CDR3, as DNA: TGCAGCGTTGAAAGGCGGGGGAGCTCCTACGAGCAGTACTTC. It yields the protein CSVERRGSSYEQYF.

J is TRBJ2-7 and V is TRBV6-6; the match to TRBD2 covers 14 bases. V was pared by 0 bases and J by 5 bases, with 0 bases of the junction left unmatched. This CDR3 region has 15 residues. In germline, CDR1 is MNHNY, CDR2 SVGAGI (reference sequence). The CDR3 region is CASSYSGLAGDEQYF. The CDR3 nucleotides read TGTGCCAGCAGTTACTCGGGACTAGCGGGAGACGAGCAGTACTTC.

This chain links TRBV6-4 with TRBJ1-1, with 10 positions matching TRBD1. The CDR3 has 14 amino acids. CDR1 and CDR2 from the germline V gene are MRHNA and SNTAGT. V trimming: 6 bases; J trimming: 4 bases; junction bases outside the gene matches: 5. As DNA, the CDR3 is TGTGCCAGCAGGAGACAGGGGGCCCCCACTGAAGCTTTCTTT. This encodes CASRRQGAPTEAFF.

The rearrangement uses TRBV2 and TRBJ1-1, with D unresolved. V was clipped by 8 bases and J by 4 bases, with 14 bases between them. The CDR3 length is 13 residues. Germline CDR1 is SNHLY and CDR2 is FYNNEI. The CDR3 sequence: CASRGLGSTEAFF. The CDR3, as DNA: TGTGCCAGCCGAGGTCTTGGGAGCACTGAAGCTTTCTTT.

The chain couples TRBV6-6 to TRBJ2-1, with a possible D match to TRBD2 (5 bases). CDR3 length: 15 residues. Germline V gene data show CDR1 as MNHNY and CDR2 as SVGAGI (reference sequence). V lost 8 bases, J lost 0 bases, and 14 bases lay in between. The CDR3 DNA reads as TGTGCCAGCGGAGGCTCAATGAGCTCCTACAATGAGCAGTTCTTC. Translating gives CASGGSMSSYNEQFF.

This chain connects TRBV7-2 to TRBJ1-1, with 7 bases aligning to TRBD1. With 3 bases clipped from V and 5 bases from J, the junction kept 6 bases outside the gene matches. This CDR3 comprises 14 residues. Germline V gene lookup returns CDR1 SGHTA and CDR2 FQGNSA. In DNA, the CDR3 is TGTGCCAGCAGCTTTGGGACAGTCGGAACTGAAGCTTTCTTT. Its protein product is CASSFGTVGTEAFF.

V gene TRBV19 combines with J gene TRBJ2-7; 10 nucleotides agree with TRBD2. The germline gives CDR1 LNHDA, CDR2 SQIVND (reference sequence). The CDR3 spans 13 residues. Trimming at V came to 10 bases and at J to 1 base, leaving 4 bases not matched to a gene. This CDR3 is CATRTSGSYEQYF. The CDR3 coding sequence is TGTGCCACGAGGACTAGCGGATCCTACGAGCAGTACTTC.

CDR3 nucleotides: TGTGCCAGTACCCGGACAGGGCGCTCCTACGAGCAGTACTTC. This encodes CASTRTGRSYEQYF. The V and J genes are TRBV19 and TRBJ2-7; 8 bases line up with TRBD1. Germline V gene lookup returns CDR1 LNHDA and CDR2 SQIVND (reference sequence). The V segment lost 7 bases and the J segment 0 bases; nucleotides outside the gene matches: 5. The CDR3 runs to 14 residues.

This sequence joins TRBV29-1 and TRBJ2-1; TRBD2 matches at 7 bases. V lost 3 bases, J lost 4 bases, and 12 bases stayed unmatched. The CDR3 runs 16 residues. CDR1 and CDR2 from the germline V gene are SQVTM and ANQGSEA. CDR3 nucleotide sequence: TGCAGCGTTGATGCGGGAGAGGCCCCTAGGTACAATGAGCAGTTCTTC. It specifies CSVDAGEAPRYNEQFF.

The CDR3 is CASSPGLAVGEQYF. The DNA for the CDR3 is TGTGCCAGCAGCCCAGGACTAGCGGTGGGAGAGCAGTACTTC. The chain recombines TRBV5-5 with TRBJ2-7; TRBD2 agrees at 10 bases. Germline V gene data show CDR1 as SGHKS and CDR2 as YYEKEE (reference sequence). Trimming took 4 bases from V and 7 from J; bases not matched to a gene: 8. This CDR3 region has 14 residues.

This chain uses TRBV7-9 with TRBJ2-1; D might be TRBD2 (7 bases). The V end was cut by 2 bases, the J end by 7 bases, with 12 bases between. CDR1 and CDR2 from the germline V gene are SEHNR and FQNEAQ (reference sequence). The CDR3 is 14 residues long. CDR3 DNA: TGTGCCAGCAGCTTACCGGGGGGCCGGAATGAGCAGTTCTTC. Its translation is CASSLPGGRNEQFF.

The V gene is TRBV15, the J gene TRBJ2-1, with 10 bases fitting TRBD2. In germline, CDR1 is LNHNV, CDR2 YYDKDF (reference sequence). The CDR3 loop spans 16 amino acids. The V gene end was trimmed by 3 bases and the J gene end by 5 bases; junction bases not matched to a gene: 7. CDR3 sequence: CATSRWDLAGDNEQFF. CDR3 nucleotides: TGTGCCACCAGCAGGTGGGATCTAGCGGGAGACAATGAGCAGTTCTTC.

The gene calls are TRBV11-3 and TRBJ2-1; D ambiguous. The length of the CDR3 is 12 residues. In germline, CDR1 is SGHNT, CDR2 YENEEA. V was clipped by 3 bases and J by 4 bases, with 4 bases between them. CDR3 residues: CASSFGYNEQFF. In nucleotides, the CDR3 is TGTGCCAGCAGCTTCGGGTACAATGAGCAGTTCTTC.

The chain employs TRBV10-1 and TRBJ2-5; 12 bases fit TRBD1. Germline V gene lookup returns CDR1 WNHNN and CDR2 SYGVQD (reference sequence). The CDR3 runs to 17 residues. Trimming took 4 bases from V and 3 from J; bases not matched to a gene: 9. The CDR3, as DNA: TGCGCCAGCAGTGGATTGCCCGGGACAGGGGGCGAAGAGACCCAGTACTTC. Amino acid sequence: CASSGLPGTGGEETQYF.

The V gene is TRBV2, the J gene TRBJ2-1; D is unclear. The CDR3 sequence is 12 residues long. Trimming shortened V by 7 bases and J by 1 base, and 5 bases separated the two germline ends. Germline V gene data show CDR1 as SNHLY and CDR2 as FYNNEI. CDR3 sequence reads: CASIMSYNEQFF. The DNA for the CDR3 is TGTGCCAGCATCATGTCCTACAATGAGCAGTTCTTC.

For the CDR3, the DNA is TGTGCCAGCAGCCCCCTGCTAGCGGAGAGCTCCTACAATGAGCAGTTCTTC. Protein product: CASSPLLAESSYNEQFF. The chain recombines TRBV27 with TRBJ2-1; 7 bases fit TRBD2. The CDR3 extends over 17 amino acids. Germline lookup yields CDR1 MNHEY and CDR2 SMNVEV (reference sequence). The V segment lost 6 bases and the J segment 0 bases; nucleotides outside the gene matches: 11.

The chain carries TRBV27 and TRBJ2-1, with 7 bases aligning to TRBD2. This CDR3 region has 17 residues. The ends lost 1 base at V and 4 bases at J; junction bases unmatched: 10. In germline, CDR1 is MNHEY, CDR2 SMNVEV (reference sequence). Here the CDR3 DNA reads TGTGCCAGCAGTTTATGGGGTAATAGCGGGCCATACAATGAGCAGTTCTTC. Residues: CASSLWGNSGPYNEQFF.

The chain uses TRBV6-1 and TRBJ2-1, with 7 bases fitting TRBD1. The J segment lost 4 bases and the V segment lost 1 base, leaving 7 bases of the junction unmatched. The CDR3 spans 16 residues. CDR1 is MNHNS and CDR2 is SASEGT in the germline V gene. CDR3 sequence (DNA): TGTGCCAGCAGTGAAGTTCGGACAGGCATTTACAATGAGCAGTTCTTC. The encoded protein is CASSEVRTGIYNEQFF.

The V gene is TRBV30, the J gene TRBJ2-3; D possibly corresponds to TRBD2 (6 bases). This CDR3 contains 19 residues. Trimming pared 6 bases from V and 5 bases from J, leaving 33 bases between. CDR1 and CDR2 (germline): GTSNPN, SVGIG (reference sequence). DNA for the CDR3: TGTGCCTGTGGTCCCCAGCGGGCGGTTCACAACCAGCTTGTAGATACGCAGTATTTT. Its protein is CACGPQRAVHNQLVDTQYF.

The chain has TRBV11-2 and TRBJ1-4, with D possibly TRBD1 on 5 matching bases. The germline CDR1 and CDR2 sequences are SGHAT and FQNNGV. Trimming took 3 bases from V and 5 from J, leaving 7 bases between them. The CDR3 runs 13 residues. CDR3 sequence: CASSFRTNEKLFF. The CDR3 nucleotides are TGTGCCAGCAGCTTTCGGACAAATGAAAAACTGTTTTTT.

This rearrangement joins TRBV4-1 to TRBJ1-4, with a tentative D call TRBD1 (5 bases). This CDR3 is 14 amino acids long. Trimming took 1 base from V and 8 from J, leaving 11 bases between them. Germline CDR1 reads MGHRA; CDR2 reads YSYEKL. The CDR3 coding sequence is TGCGCCAGCAGCCAAGGAGGGGAGGGGGAAAAACTGTTTTTT. This codes for CASSQGGEGEKLFF.

V and J are TRBV6-6 and TRBJ1-1; tentative D call: TRBD1 (6 bases). CDR1 is MNHNY, CDR2 SVGAGI, per germline (reference sequence). V was cut by 7 bases and J by 1 base, with 13 bases left in between. The CDR3 is 14 residues long. CDR3 nucleotides: TGTGCCAGCAAGGTTGGGACACAGAACACTGAAGCTTTCTTT. Amino acid sequence: CASKVGTQNTEAFF.